These 9 T cell receptor beta chains originate from one sample sequenced in a study of T-cell memory formation after mild COVID-19. MiXCR, applied by TCRdb to the 5' RACE reads, yields one record per CDR3 protein. The sample holds some 600,000 distinct CDR3 sequences; around 16% are singletons and the top ten take less than 10%. Sample: PBMCs or a T cell subset sorted from them (not recorded which). All receptors come from an adult woman who had mild COVID-19 (a few samples of this study predate the infection). Cell type and time point are not known.

The chain employs TRBV9 and TRBJ2-3; maybe TRBD2 (7 bases). This CDR3 contains 17 residues. V was clipped by 6 bases and J by 1 base, with 21 bases between them. The V gene's germline CDR1 is SGDLS and CDR2 YYNGEE. CDR3 sequence: CASTTGGGAGGTDTQYF. DNA for the CDR3: TGTGCCAGCACGACTGGAGGGGGGGCCGGGGGCACAGATACGCAGTATTTT.

The gene calls are TRBV7-3 and TRBJ2-7, with a weak D call TRBD1 (6 bases). Germline V gene lookup returns CDR1 SGHTA and CDR2 FQGTGA. Trimming stripped 2 bases from V and 3 bases from J, with 14 bases between. CDR3 length: 15 residues. The CDR3 loop reads CASSLEGRGGYEQYF. CDR3 in DNA: TGTGCCAGCAGCTTAGAGGGTCGAGGGGGCTACGAGCAGTACTTC.

This clonotype was seen a handful of times. The chain couples TRBV5-1 to TRBJ2-5; D is perhaps TRBD2 (6 bases). The CDR3 contains 16 residues. V was shortened by 4 bases and J by 3 bases, with 19 bases between the two germline ends. Germline CDR1 SGHRS, CDR2 YFSETQ. The chain's CDR3 is CASSPGTASPKETQYF. The CDR3 DNA sequence: TGCGCCAGCAGCCCTGGGACTGCATCACCTAAAGAGACCCAGTACTTC.

The J gene is TRBJ2-7, the V gene TRBV19; possibly TRBD1 for D (5 bases). The CDR3 sequence is 13 residues long. V lost 3 bases to trimming and J lost 3 bases, with 9 bases between them. Germline values: CDR1 LNHDA, CDR2 SQIVND (reference sequence). In DNA form, the CDR3 reads TGTGCCAGTAGTATGGGGCCACACTACGAGCAGTACTTC. Amino acids: CASSMGPHYEQYF.

There are a few counts of this clonotype. This CDR3 reads CSARDLGVSYEQYF. The CDR3 coding sequence is TGCAGTGCTAGAGATCTAGGGGTCTCCTACGAGCAGTACTTC. The chain carries TRBV20-1 and TRBJ2-7, with D possibly matching TRBD1 (5 bases). The V gene lost 0 bases and the J gene lost 0 bases, with 9 bases spanning the gap. Germline-derived CDR1 and CDR2 are DFQATT and SNEGSKA (reference sequence). The CDR3 length is 14 residues.

The chain combines TRBV6-1 with TRBJ1-5, with D maybe TRBD1 (5 bases). The germline CDR1 and CDR2 sequences are MNHNS and SASEGT. The V end was cut by 5 bases, the J end by 0 bases, with 8 bases between. This CDR3 spans 14 amino acids. The CDR3 nucleotides read TGTGCCAGCAGTCTACAGGTTAGCAATCAGCCCCAGCATTTT. Protein sequence: CASSLQVSNQPQHF.

In its sample, this clonotype was seen a few times. The chain employs TRBV2 and TRBJ1-6, with D maybe TRBD1 (6 bases). Germline V CDR1 and CDR2: SNHLY, FYNNEI. The CDR3 sequence is 17 residues long. Trimming stripped 6 bases from V and 0 bases from J, with 15 bases between. The DNA for the CDR3 is TGTGCCAGCAGCCCGACAGGCGTTAGCTCCTATAATTCACCCCTCCACTTT. Its translation is CASSPTGVSSYNSPLHF.

In its sample, this clonotype was seen many times. V and J are TRBV7-9 and TRBJ2-7; no firm D call. Germline assignment: CDR1 SEHNR and CDR2 FQNEAQ (reference sequence). V dropped 2 bases and J dropped 1 base, with 6 bases sitting between them. The CDR3 is 13 residues long. This CDR3 is CASSLSYSYEQYF. Here the CDR3 DNA reads TGTGCCAGCAGCTTAAGTTATTCCTACGAGCAGTACTTC.

This rearrangement joins TRBV6-2 or TRBV6-3 to TRBJ2-7; D unclear. Germline V gives CDR1 MNHEY, CDR2 SVGEGT. The CDR3 totals 12 residues. V was pared by 5 bases and J by 7 bases, with 12 bases between. The CDR3 loop reads CASSPDGSEQYF. DNA of the CDR3: TGTGCCAGCAGTCCGGATGGGTCAGAGCAGTACTTC.